The 24 T cell receptor beta chains listed next were all sequenced from one sample in a study of post-analysis software for immune sequencing data. Points from the study as a whole: Comparison of patients with controls showed five TRBV segments more frequent in patients, TRBV5-6, TRBV5-1 and TRBV20-1 among them.

No antigens are known for them. Unique molecular identifiers were built into the TCR beta cDNA libraries. TCRdb re-called the PCR reads with MiXCR, one entry per CDR3 protein. The sample holds about 460,000 distinct CDR3 sequences, under 55% seen once. The sequencing sample was made of blood. The receptors were gathered from a girl aged 10-17 years with multiple sclerosis.

This chain joins TRBV20-1 and TRBJ2-5; D uncertain. The germline V gene has CDR1 DFQATT and CDR2 SNEGSKA (reference sequence). With 6 bases removed from V and 1 base from J, the gap between germline ends came to 6 bases. The CDR3 is 11 amino acids. The CDR3 reads CSAHTQETQYF. The CDR3 coding sequence is TGCAGTGCCCACACCCAAGAGACCCAGTACTTC.

The rearrangement joins TRBV5-6 to TRBJ1-1; 10 bases map to TRBD1. CDR1 and CDR2 from the germline V gene are SGHDT and YYEEEE. V was pared by 4 bases and J by 3 bases, with 6 bases of the junction left unmatched. This CDR3 contains 15 residues. Here the CDR3 reads CASSVRDRGDTEAFF. The CDR3 DNA is TGTGCCAGCAGCGTCCGGGACAGGGGTGACACTGAAGCTTTCTTT.

This rearrangement joins TRBV11-2 to TRBJ2-7; D unclear. Germline assignment: CDR1 SGHAT and CDR2 FQNNGV. This CDR3 contains 16 residues. The V and J ends lost 3 bases and 4 bases respectively, with 19 bases between them. CDR3 protein: CASSFTLGTLSYEQYF. CDR3 DNA sequence: TGTGCCAGCAGCTTCACCCTAGGTACCCTCTCATACGAGCAGTACTTC.

The chain couples TRBV20-1 to TRBJ2-5, with D maybe TRBD2 (6 bases). The germline V gene encodes CDR1 DFQATT and CDR2 SNEGSKA (reference sequence). V was trimmed by 4 bases and J by 1 base, leaving 13 bases between them. CDR3 size: 14 residues. The CDR3 DNA sequence: TGCAGTGCTAACTCACCGGGACTCCAAGAGACCCAGTACTTC. It yields the protein CSANSPGLQETQYF.

The V call is TRBV29-1, the J call TRBJ2-3, with D perhaps matching TRBD1 (6 bases). The CDR3 runs to 14 residues. Germline V lookup: CDR1 SQVTM, CDR2 ANQGSEA. Trimming stripped 8 bases from V and 1 base from J, with 16 bases between. CDR3: CSYSQGLGTDTQYF. The DNA for the CDR3 is TGCAGCTACTCACAGGGCCTCGGCACAGATACGCAGTATTTT.

The V and J genes are TRBV20-1 and TRBJ2-1; D is perhaps TRBD1 or TRBD2 (5 bases each). Germline V gene sequence: CDR1 DFQATT, CDR2 SNEGSKA (reference sequence). Trimming pared 0 bases from V and 9 bases from J, leaving 18 bases between. The CDR3 loop spans 15 amino acids. CDR3: CSARETRAAGSEQFF. The CDR3, as DNA: TGCAGTGCTAGAGAAACGAGGGCCGCAGGGAGTGAGCAGTTCTTC.

Only a few counts were recorded for this clonotype. The chain carries TRBV6-5 and TRBJ1-1; 9 bases fit TRBD1. Trimming at V came to 8 bases and at J to 1 base, leaving 5 bases not matched to a gene. The CDR3 totals 14 residues. CDR1 and CDR2 from the germline V gene are MNHEY and SVGAGI. CDR3 bases: TGTGCCAGCTCGGACAGGGGCCCGAACACTGAAGCTTTCTTT. Translated, it gives CASSDRGPNTEAFF.

The rearrangement joins TRBV7-2 to TRBJ1-2, with a weak D call TRBD1 (6 bases). Trimming removed 3 bases at V and 7 bases at J, with 9 bases between. The CDR3 covers 12 residues. The germline gives CDR1 SGHTA, CDR2 FQGNSA. Written as DNA, the CDR3 is TGTGCCAGCAGCTTCACAGGGTTTGGCTACACCTTC. This gives the protein CASSFTGFGYTF. The variable domain in full, completed from reference TRBV7-2 and TRBJ1-2, reads GAGVSQSPSNKVTEKGKDVELRCDPISGHTALYWYRQSLGQGLEFLIYFQGNSAPDKSGLPSDRFSAERTGGSVSTLTIQRTQQEDSAVYLCASSFTGFGYTFGSGTRLTVV.

This clonotype has just a few counts. The chain recombines TRBV5-1 with TRBJ2-3; D not resolved. CDR3 length: 15 amino acids. Germline V gene sequence: CDR1 SGHRS, CDR2 YFSETQ. With 0 bases removed from V and 0 bases from J, the gap between germline ends came to 8 bases. CDR3 residues: CASSLVDSSTDTQYF. In DNA form, the CDR3 reads TGCGCCAGCAGCTTGGTCGACTCGAGCACAGATACGCAGTATTTT.

The CDR3 bases are TGCAGCTTTATCCCTCGGACAGGGCCCTTGGAGACCCAGTACTTC. Translated: CSFIPRTGPLETQYF. J is TRBJ2-5 and V is TRBV29-1; 8 positions agree with TRBD1. This CDR3 comprises 15 residues. The J segment lost 5 bases and the V segment lost 8 bases, leaving 16 bases of the junction unmatched. Germline V CDR1 and CDR2: SQVTM, ANQGSEA. The complete variable domain, with remaining parts taken from reference TRBV29-1 and TRBJ2-5, reads SAVISQKPSRDICQRGTSLTIQCQVDSQVTMMFWYRQQPGQSLTLIATANQGSEATYESGFVIDKFPISRPNLTFSTLTVSNMSPEDSSIYLCSFIPRTGPLETQYFGPGTRLLVL.

This clonotype occurred a few times. The chain has TRBV20-1 and TRBJ1-2, with 7 positions matching TRBD1. This CDR3 contains 13 residues. V lost 6 bases to trimming and J lost 4 bases; unmatched junction nucleotides: 8. In germline, CDR1 is DFQATT, CDR2 SNEGSKA (reference sequence). The CDR3 coding sequence is TGCAGTGCCCCGCAAGGGGGCAGCTATGGCTACACCTTC. Its translation is CSAPQGGSYGYTF.

The sample holds a few counts of this clonotype. The chain employs TRBV3-1 and TRBJ2-7; 7 bases map to TRBD2. Germline CDR1 is LGHDT and CDR2 is YNNKEL (reference sequence). V was pared by 4 bases and J by 4 bases, with 10 bases of the junction left unmatched. The CDR3 loop spans 15 amino acids. The CDR3 coding sequence is TGTGCCAGCAGCCCCCTCGGACTAGATCGGTACGAGCAGTACTTC. It is translated as CASSPLGLDRYEQYF.

Points on this clonotype: This may come from a read error, since a much larger clone is one base off. The chain combines TRBV4-1 with TRBJ2-3; 8 nucleotides line up with TRBD1. This CDR3 comprises 15 residues. Germline lookup yields CDR1 MGHRA and CDR2 YSYEKL. CDR3 in amino acids: CASGQVRDRPDTQYF. CDR3 nucleotides: TGCGCCAGCGGCCAAGTGCGGGACAGGCCAGATACGCAGTATTTT.

The chain couples TRBV5-1 to TRBJ1-1; D is unclear. The CDR3 contains 16 residues. Germline V lookup: CDR1 SGHRS, CDR2 YFSETQ. V was shortened by 4 bases and J by 0 bases, with 16 bases between the two germline ends. CDR3 sequence reads: CASSLGVRALNTEAFF. CDR3 bases: TGCGCCAGCAGCCTTGGGGTTAGGGCCCTGAACACTGAAGCTTTCTTT. The whole variable domain, filled in from reference TRBV5-1 and TRBJ1-1, reads KAGVTQTPRYLIKTRGQQVTLSCSPISGHRSVSWYQQTPGQGLQFLFEYFSETQRNKGNFPGRFSGRQFSNSRSEMNVSTLELGDSALYLCASSLGVRALNTEAFFGQGTRLTVV.

The chain has TRBV28 and TRBJ1-5; no reliable D call. V was clipped by 11 bases and J by 2 bases, with 16 bases between them. CDR1 MDHEN and CDR2 SYDVKM come from the germline V gene. CDR3 length: 14 residues. The CDR3 DNA is TGTGCCCGAGTTTACAAGGGCGGCAATCAGCCCCAGCATTTT. Its protein is CARVYKGGNQPQHF.

V and J are TRBV7-2 and TRBJ2-2; D remains ambiguous. V was pared by 3 bases and J by 4 bases, with 9 bases between. Germline values: CDR1 SGHTA, CDR2 FQGNSA. The length of the CDR3 is 14 residues. The CDR3 sequence is CASSLGPGTGELFF. In DNA form, the CDR3 reads TGTGCCAGCAGCTTGGGCCCGGGCACCGGGGAGCTGTTTTTT.

The chain employs TRBV14 and TRBJ2-5; TRBD2 might be the D (6 bases). V was cut by 0 bases and J by 5 bases, with 7 bases left in between. In germline, CDR1 is SGHDN, CDR2 FVKESK. There are 13 residues in the CDR3. CDR3 sequence (DNA): TGTGCCAGCAGCCAAGAGGCGGGGGAGACCCAGTACTTC. Its protein product is CASSQEAGETQYF.

This chain links TRBV28 with TRBJ1-4; D is ambiguous. Germline loops: CDR1 MDHEN, CDR2 SYDVKM. Trimming took 3 bases from V and 8 from J, leaving 13 bases between them. This CDR3 region has 14 residues. The CDR3 is CASSFASGGEKLFF. CDR3 DNA sequence: TGTGCCAGCAGTTTTGCGTCTGGCGGGGAAAAACTGTTTTTT.

The chain combines TRBV29-1 with TRBJ2-1, with D tentatively TRBD1 or TRBD2 (6 bases each). Trimming removed 0 bases at V and 7 bases at J, with 10 bases between. Per the germline V gene, CDR1 is SQVTM and CDR2 is ANQGSEA. The CDR3 covers 13 residues. The CDR3 spells CSVEDGGQNEQFF. In nucleotides, the CDR3 is TGCAGCGTTGAAGATGGGGGGCAGAATGAGCAGTTCTTC.

The chain uses TRBV4-1 and TRBJ2-1; D may match TRBD1 or TRBD2 (6 bases each). The CDR3 has 14 amino acids. V shed 1 base and J shed 7 bases, with 11 bases lying between them. Germline V gene sequence: CDR1 MGHRA, CDR2 YSYEKL. CDR3 DNA sequence: TGCGCCAGCAGCCAAGTTCAAGGGGGGAATGAGCAGTTCTTC. Translation gives CASSQVQGGNEQFF.

V gene TRBV7-9 combines with J gene TRBJ2-4; the D is unclear. Trimming cost V 0 bases and J 8 bases, with 11 bases left between them. This CDR3 region has 14 residues. In germline, CDR1 is SEHNR, CDR2 FQNEAQ (reference sequence). The CDR3 region is CASSLAGSGDIQYF. CDR3 DNA sequence: TGTGCCAGCAGCTTAGCAGGATCTGGGGACATTCAGTACTTC.

This chain connects TRBV7-9 to TRBJ2-1; D remains ambiguous. The J call may be in error: the DNA end matches TRBJ2-7 better. This CDR3 is built from 12 residues. Germline-derived CDR1 and CDR2 are SEHNR and FQNEAQ (reference sequence). CDR3 sequence: CAVQVEKAEQYF. In nucleotides, the CDR3 is TGTGCCGTTCAGGTAGAAAAGGCCGAGCAGTACTTC.

This clonotype was counted a few times. This sequence joins TRBV3-1 and TRBJ2-1; TRBD2 matches 9 bases. The V and J ends lost 1 base and 4 bases, in that order; junction bases with no gene match: 14. CDR1 LGHDT and CDR2 YNNKEL come from the germline V gene (reference sequence). The CDR3 is 19 residues long. The CDR3 DNA is TGTGCCAGCAGCCAAGGTTTTCGAGGACTAGCGCCAAGTTACAATGAGCAGTTCTTC. Amino acid sequence: CASSQGFRGLAPSYNEQFF.

The gene calls are TRBV12-3 or TRBV12-4 and TRBJ2-7; TRBD2 might be the D (5 bases). V dropped 5 bases and J dropped 3 bases, with 11 bases sitting between them. This CDR3 has 13 residues. The CDR3 loop reads CASSREHRYEQYF. CDR3 nucleotides: TGTGCCAGCAGTAGGGAGCACCGCTACGAGCAGTACTTC.